This passage covers 11 T cell receptor beta chains from one sample sequenced in a study of CD8 T cells in ankylosing spondylitis. TCRdb reprocessed the 5' RACE reads with MiXCR, giving one entry per CDR3 protein. The data show about 270,000 distinct CDR3 sequences, 30% to 40% seen once. Sequencing was performed on blood, either unsorted or a sorted T cell fraction (not recorded which). These receptors came from a male donor with ankylosing spondylitis or in good health (not recorded which).

This chain links TRBV7-2 with TRBJ2-3, with TRBD1 as a possible D gene (6 bases). The CDR3 has 16 residues. Trimming left V 4 bases short and J 0 bases short, with 14 bases between. Germline loops: CDR1 SGHTA, CDR2 FQGNSA. The CDR3 loop is CASSSGALPSTDTQYF. In DNA, the CDR3 is TGTGCCAGCAGCTCAGGGGCGCTTCCAAGCACAGATACGCAGTATTTT.

This sequence joins TRBV5-4 and TRBJ2-4; 10 nucleotides agree with TRBD1. Germline V CDR1 and CDR2: SGHNT, YYREEE (reference sequence). Unmatched junction bases numbered 6, after V lost 4 bases and J lost 8 bases. This CDR3 contains 14 residues. The CDR3 coding sequence is TGTGCCAGCAGCCGGGGGACAGGGGTAGACATTCAGTACTTC. Translation gives CASSRGTGVDIQYF. Based on the CDR3 plus reference TRBV5-4 and TRBJ2-4, the full variable domain is ETGVTQSPTHLIKTRGQQVTLRCSSQSGHNTVSWYQQALGQGPQFIFQYYREEENGRGNFPPRFSGLQFPNYSSELNVNALELDDSALYLCASSRGTGVDIQYFGAGTRLSVL.

This clonotype turned up a few times. This chain joins TRBV5-5 and TRBJ2-3; D not resolved. With 6 bases removed from V and 0 bases from J, the gap between germline ends came to 14 bases. This CDR3 has 15 amino acids. CDR1 and CDR2 (germline): SGHKS, YYEKEE (reference sequence). CDR3 coding DNA: TGTGCCAGCAACCCCGTGGTGTCTAGCACAGATACGCAGTATTTT. This sequence encodes CASNPVVSSTDTQYF.

V usage is TRBV5-6 and J usage is TRBJ2-3; 7 nucleotides align to TRBD1. Per the germline V gene, CDR1 is SGHDT and CDR2 is YYEEEE. The junction had 3 bases not matched to a gene; V was cut back by 0 bases and J by 2 bases. CDR3 size: 15 residues. The CDR3 here is CASSLEGAITDTQYF. The CDR3 bases are TGTGCCAGCAGCTTGGAGGGGGCCATCACAGATACGCAGTATTTT.

The rearrangement links TRBV3-1 to TRBJ2-1; D might be TRBD1 or TRBD2, each matching 5 bases. The CDR3 covers 19 residues. The germline gives CDR1 LGHDT, CDR2 YNNKEL (reference sequence). Trimming removed 6 bases at V and 8 bases at J, with 32 bases between. The CDR3 DNA sequence: TGTGCCAGCAGTTTCTCCCCTTGGTCGGGGCCGCAGAAGAGGCATGAGCAGTTCTTC. This encodes CASSFSPWSGPQKRHEQFF.

The V and J genes are TRBV27 and TRBJ2-7; the D gene is possibly TRBD2 (6 bases). Germline V gene lookup returns CDR1 MNHEY and CDR2 SMNVEV (reference sequence). With 3 bases removed from V and 5 bases from J, the gap between germline ends came to 11 bases. The CDR3 runs to 13 residues. The CDR3 sequence: CASSFRGTHEQYF. The CDR3 bases are TGTGCCAGCAGTTTTCGGGGGACCCACGAGCAGTACTTC.

This clonotype has only a few counts. The chain couples TRBV7-2 to TRBJ2-3; possibly TRBD1 or TRBD2 for D (5 bases each). Trimming cost V 7 bases and J 5 bases, with 25 bases left between them. The CDR3 sequence is 17 residues long. Germline V gene sequence: CDR1 SGHTA, CDR2 FQGNSA. CDR3 loop: CASTKHGLIGGGDTQYF. Here the CDR3 DNA reads TGTGCCAGCACCAAACACGGCTTGATTGGGGGTGGAGATACGCAGTATTTT.

This clonotype came up a few times. V gene TRBV6-1 combines with J gene TRBJ2-1, with 12 bases that match TRBD2. The CDR3 runs 15 residues. In germline, CDR1 is MNHNS, CDR2 SASEGT. V was pared by 6 bases and J by 3 bases, with 3 bases of the junction left unmatched. The CDR3 coding sequence is TGTGCCAGCAGATCTAGCGGGGGGGACTACAATGAGCAGTTCTTC. This sequence encodes CASRSSGGDYNEQFF.

The genes are TRBV11-2 and TRBJ1-1; no definite D call. V was trimmed by 4 bases and J by 3 bases, leaving 6 bases between them. There are 12 residues in the CDR3. CDR1 is SGHAT, CDR2 FQNNGV, per germline. CDR3 sequence (DNA): TGTGCCAGCAGCTCCAGCTACACTGAAGCTTTCTTT. Translating gives CASSSSYTEAFF.

This clonotype was observed a handful of times. The J gene is TRBJ2-3, the V gene TRBV3-1; D call uncertain. There are 16 residues in the CDR3. The germline V gene encodes CDR1 LGHDT and CDR2 YNNKEL (reference sequence). The germline V and J ends were trimmed by 1 base and 1 base, with 12 bases remaining between them. The CDR3 protein is CASSQVVSGRTDTQYF. The CDR3 nucleotides are TGTGCCAGCAGCCAAGTGGTCAGTGGCCGCACAGATACGCAGTATTTT.

This clonotype occurred many times. V and J are TRBV20-1 and TRBJ2-5; D remains unclear. Trimming shortened V by 1 base and J by 3 bases, and 6 bases separated the two germline ends. CDR1 is DFQATT, CDR2 SNEGSKA, per germline (reference sequence). The CDR3 length is 12 residues. CDR3 loop: CSARGLKETQYF. CDR3 bases: TGCAGTGCTAGAGGACTTAAAGAGACCCAGTACTTC.